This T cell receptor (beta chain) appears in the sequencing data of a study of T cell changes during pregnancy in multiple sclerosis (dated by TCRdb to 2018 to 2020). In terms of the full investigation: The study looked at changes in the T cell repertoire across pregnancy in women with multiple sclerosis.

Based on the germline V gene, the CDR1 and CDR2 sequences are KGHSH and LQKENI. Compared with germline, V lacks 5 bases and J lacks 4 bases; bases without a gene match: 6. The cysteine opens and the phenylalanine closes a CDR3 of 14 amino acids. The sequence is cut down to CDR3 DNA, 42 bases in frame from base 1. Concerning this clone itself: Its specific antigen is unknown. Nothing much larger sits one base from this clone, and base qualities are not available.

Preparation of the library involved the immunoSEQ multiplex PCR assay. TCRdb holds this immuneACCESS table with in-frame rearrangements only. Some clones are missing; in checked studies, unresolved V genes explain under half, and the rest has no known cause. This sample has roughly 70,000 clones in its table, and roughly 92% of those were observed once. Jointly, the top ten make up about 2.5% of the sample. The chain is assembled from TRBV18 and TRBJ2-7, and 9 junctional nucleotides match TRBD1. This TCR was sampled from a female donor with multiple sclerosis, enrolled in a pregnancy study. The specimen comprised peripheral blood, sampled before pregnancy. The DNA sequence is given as TGTGCCAGCTCAACAGGGGGCTCTCGATACGAGCAGTACTTC. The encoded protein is CASSTGGSRYEQYF.